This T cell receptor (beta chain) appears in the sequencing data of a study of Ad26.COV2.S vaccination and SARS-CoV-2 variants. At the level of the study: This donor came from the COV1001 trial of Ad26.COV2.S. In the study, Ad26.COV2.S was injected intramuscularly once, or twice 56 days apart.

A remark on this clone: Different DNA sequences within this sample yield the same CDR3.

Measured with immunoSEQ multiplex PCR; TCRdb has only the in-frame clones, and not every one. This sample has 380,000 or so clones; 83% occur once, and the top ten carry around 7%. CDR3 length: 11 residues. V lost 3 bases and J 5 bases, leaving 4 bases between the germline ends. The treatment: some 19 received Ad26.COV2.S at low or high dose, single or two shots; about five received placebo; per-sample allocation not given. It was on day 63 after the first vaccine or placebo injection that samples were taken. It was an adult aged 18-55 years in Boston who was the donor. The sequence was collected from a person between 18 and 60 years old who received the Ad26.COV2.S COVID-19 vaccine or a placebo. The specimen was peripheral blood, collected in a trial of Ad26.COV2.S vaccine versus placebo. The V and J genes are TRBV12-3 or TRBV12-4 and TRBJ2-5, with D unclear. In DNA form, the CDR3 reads TGTGCCAGCAGTTTGAGGGAGACCCAGTACTTC. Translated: CASSLRETQYF.